The rows below give T cell receptor beta chains drawn from one sample of a study of CD8+ T cells in alopecia areata. Only in-frame clones appear in the TCRdb table, and some are missing; sequencing was by immunoSEQ multiplex PCR. This repertoire shows roughly 190,000 clones, under 80% found once; its top ten account for 1.3%. Sequenced here: CD4+ T cells sorted from blood, sampled between weeks 49 and 50, from a patient treated with tofacitinib. The receptors originated from a human donor with alopecia areata. The conserved cysteine and the conserved F or W are not part of the CDR3 here.

CDR3 | J | V
ASSEPGQGGNTIY | TRBJ1-3 | TRBV19
ASSTRQGQPQH | TRBJ1-5 | TRBV6-5
ASSPMTSGPSGANVLT | TRBJ2-6 | TRBV18
ASSHAATDTQY | TRBJ2-3 | TRBV18
ASSQDLSETYEQY | TRBJ2-7 | TRBV4-3
ASSQKGDLRSKLF | TRBJ1-4 | TRBV23-1
ASSSSGGGYGYT | TRBJ1-2 | TRBV27
ASSSGPQETQY | TRBJ2-5 | TRBV5-1
ASSKGLIVGTYNEQF | TRBJ2-1 | TRBV9
AITQGGNEQF | TRBJ2-1 | TRBV10-3
SVDSAGRTEAF | TRBJ1-1 | TRBV29-1
ASSPLGITGELF | TRBJ2-2 | TRBV7-8
AWSVGGDQPQH | TRBJ1-5 | TRBV30
AWSVLGGSTDTQY | TRBJ2-3 | TRBV30
SVRQGSNEQF | TRBJ2-1 | TRBV29-1
AWSWDGDYGYT | TRBJ1-2 | TRBV30
AWSAGYNEQF | TRBJ2-1 | TRBV30
AWSVQTANTEAF | TRBJ1-1 | TRBV30
ASNRDNIQY | TRBJ2-4 | TRBV6-6
AWSVGSEAF | TRBJ1-1 | TRBV30
ASSAKLGGNYGYT | TRBJ1-2 | TRBV9
ASSFGRFRETQY | TRBJ2-5 | TRBV11-2
ASRGTSPYNEQF | TRBJ2-1 | TRBV6-5
SVDLQGGGYT | TRBJ1-2 | TRBV29-1
ASSYAKDRSNQPQH | TRBJ1-5 | TRBV6-6
ASSQGGSSEKLF | TRBJ1-4 | TRBV4-3
AWSRGPGSYEQY | TRBJ2-7 | TRBV30
ASSLEAGGTDTQY | TRBJ2-3 | TRBV7-2
ASSAYAGGDSSYNEQF | TRBJ2-1 | TRBV9
ASSLRGPAMDTQY | TRBJ2-3 | TRBV7-8
ASSIKGNSPLH | TRBJ1-6 | TRBV19
ASRVEGTGYTEAF | TRBJ1-1 | TRBV25-1
ASSQGPTYEQY | TRBJ2-7 | TRBV18
ASSALGQGAQETQY | TRBJ2-5 | TRBV25-1
ASRTLLGPDTQY | TRBJ2-3 | TRBV6-5
ASSVEQGNSPLH | TRBJ1-6 | TRBV5-1
ASSLMGATDTQY | TRBJ2-3 | TRBV7-3
ASSDRTSGANVLT | TRBJ2-6 | TRBV6-1
AWSVRQGNQPQH | TRBJ1-5 | TRBV30
ASSTGGTQY | TRBJ2-3 | TRBV14
ASSFNGYT | TRBJ1-2 | TRBV6-6
ASSLAGGGGQPQH | TRBJ1-5 | TRBV7-9
AWSVTRTGSPLH | TRBJ1-6 | TRBV30
AWSVLGVERSYGYT | TRBJ1-2 | TRBV30
AWSRLVDEQY | TRBJ2-7 | TRBV30